Listed below are T cell receptor beta chains from one sample, sequenced in a study of blood T cells in healthy people across ages. From the 5' RACE reads, TCRdb called clonotypes with MiXCR, one entry per CDR3 protein. Of 1.2 million to 1.5 million distinct CDR3 sequences listed, roughly 45% are singletons. The sequenced material came from blood. The source is a young woman in good health. The CDR3 runs from the conserved cysteine through the conserved F or W. The D gene is left open where the match is weak. Only some rows state a clone size, as once, few, many or a class for expanded clones.

clone size: .
V gene: TRBV7-9
CDR3 length: 14
D gene: .
J gene: TRBJ2-7
CDR3 DNA: TGTGCCAGCAGCTTAGAGGGCTGGTCCTACGAGCAGTACTTC
CDR3 protein: CASSLEGWSYEQYF

clone size: few
V gene: TRBV7-9
CDR3 length: 12
D gene: .
J gene: TRBJ2-7
CDR3 DNA: TGTGCCAGCAGCGCCTACTCCTACGAGCAGTACTTC
CDR3 protein: CASSAYSYEQYF

clone size: few
V gene: TRBV20-1
CDR3 length: 13
D gene: .
J gene: TRBJ2-5
CDR3 DNA: TGCAGTGCCACTGGAGGGATTCAAGAGACCCAGTACTTC
CDR3 protein: CSATGGIQETQYF

clone size: .
V gene: TRBV6-1
CDR3 length: 17
D gene: TRBD1
J gene: TRBJ1-3
CDR3 DNA: TGTGCCAGCAGTGGACCCGGGACAGCGAGCCCTGGAAACACCATATATTTT
CDR3 protein: CASSGPGTASPGNTIYF

clone size: .
V gene: TRBV4-1
CDR3 length: 18
D gene: TRBD1
J gene: TRBJ1-5
CDR3 DNA: TGCGCCAGCAGCCAAGAGATCGGGGACAGGGGAAGCAATCAGCCCCAGCATTTT
CDR3 protein: CASSQEIGDRGSNQPQHF

clone size: few
V gene: TRBV20-1
CDR3 length: 13
D gene: TRBD2
J gene: TRBJ2-3
CDR3 DNA: TGCAGTGCTAGGACTAGCGGGAGAGCTACGCAGTATTTT
CDR3 protein: CSARTSGRATQYF

clone size: many
V gene: TRBV7-8
CDR3 length: 14
D gene: .
J gene: TRBJ1-5
CDR3 DNA: TGCGCCAGCAGCCTACGAAGAAGCAATCAGCCCCAGCATTTT
CDR3 protein: CASSLRRSNQPQHF

clone size: once
V gene: TRBV28
CDR3 length: 14
D gene: .
J gene: TRBJ2-7
CDR3 DNA: TGTGCCAGCAGGACTACAGGGAAATTCTACGAGCAGTACTTC
CDR3 protein: CASRTTGKFYEQYF

clone size: .
V gene: TRBV11-2
CDR3 length: 19
D gene: TRBD2
J gene: TRBJ2-3
CDR3 DNA: TGTGCCAGCAGCTTAGATTCGGCTAGCGGGGGGGTAAGCACAGATACGCAGTATTTT
CDR3 protein: CASSLDSASGGVSTDTQYF

clone size: few
V gene: TRBV4-1
CDR3 length: 15
D gene: .
J gene: TRBJ2-1
CDR3 DNA: TGCGCCAGCAGCCAAGGGGGGCGGAGTATCGATGAGCAGTTCTTC
CDR3 protein: CASSQGGRSIDEQFF

clone size: .
V gene: TRBV5-5
CDR3 length: 16
D gene: TRBD2
J gene: TRBJ2-1
CDR3 DNA: TGTGCCAGCAGCTTGCTGGCCAGCGGGGGTTACAATGAGCAGTTCTTC
CDR3 protein: CASSLLASGGYNEQFF

clone size: .
V gene: TRBV2
CDR3 length: 18
D gene: TRBD2
J gene: TRBJ2-7
CDR3 DNA: TGTGCCAGCAGTGAAGCGGGCACTAGCGGGGGGGCCTTGTTCGAGCAGTACTTC
CDR3 protein: CASSEAGTSGGALFEQYF

clone size: .
V gene: TRBV5-6
CDR3 length: 16
D gene: .
J gene: TRBJ1-1
CDR3 DNA: TGTGCCAGCAGTCCTAGTCGAGTAAACACGAACACTGAAGCTTTCTTT
CDR3 protein: CASSPSRVNTNTEAFF

clone size: .
V gene: TRBV7-2
CDR3 length: 12
D gene: TRBD2
J gene: TRBJ2-5
CDR3 DNA: TGTGCCAGCAGCTTAGTGTGGGGGGGCCAGTACTTC
CDR3 protein: CASSLVWGGQYF

clone size: .
V gene: TRBV5-6
CDR3 length: 15
D gene: TRBD1
J gene: TRBJ2-7
CDR3 DNA: TGTGCCAGCAGCGGGCCGGGACAGGGGACAAACGAGCAGTACTTC
CDR3 protein: CASSGPGQGTNEQYF

clone size: many
V gene: TRBV3-1
CDR3 length: 13
D gene: .
J gene: TRBJ2-3
CDR3 DNA: TGTGCCAGCAGCCAAGGGGGCGGGGATACGCAGTATTTT
CDR3 protein: CASSQGGGDTQYF

clone size: few
V gene: TRBV3-1
CDR3 length: 12
D gene: .
J gene: TRBJ2-3
CDR3 DNA: TGTGCCCCCGTAGTGTTCCCAGATACGCAGTATTTT
CDR3 protein: CAPVVFPDTQYF

clone size: .
V gene: TRBV6-1
CDR3 length: 14
D gene: .
J gene: TRBJ1-2
CDR3 DNA: TGTGCCAGCAGTGAAGCGGGGGCAGGGGTGGGCTACACCTTC
CDR3 protein: CASSEAGAGVGYTF

clone size: .
V gene: TRBV10-3
CDR3 length: 15
D gene: TRBD1
J gene: TRBJ2-7
CDR3 DNA: TGTGCCATCAGTGCTCCGAGACAGGGGGCCTACGAGCAGTACTTC
CDR3 protein: CAISAPRQGAYEQYF

clone size: .
V gene: TRBV28
CDR3 length: 15
D gene: TRBD1
J gene: TRBJ1-4
CDR3 DNA: TGTGCCAGCAGTAAAAGACAGGGGGCGAGTGAAAAACTGTTTTTT
CDR3 protein: CASSKRQGASEKLFF

clone size: few
V gene: TRBV20-1
CDR3 length: 11
D gene: TRBD1
J gene: TRBJ1-1
CDR3 DNA: TGCAGTGCTAAGAGGGGGCGCGAAGCTTTCTTT
CDR3 protein: CSAKRGREAFF

clone size: few
V gene: TRBV27
CDR3 length: 18
D gene: .
J gene: TRBJ2-3
CDR3 DNA: TGTGCCAGCAGTTTCATGGGCCGGGGAGGCGGCCCCGCAGATACGCAGTATTTT
CDR3 protein: CASSFMGRGGGPADTQYF

clone size: .
V gene: TRBV20-1
CDR3 length: 12
D gene: .
J gene: TRBJ1-2
CDR3 DNA: TGCAGCCCGTCGGGGTCCATCTATGGCCACACCTTC
CDR3 protein: CSPSGSIYGHTF

clone size: few
V gene: TRBV20-1
CDR3 length: 15
D gene: TRBD2
J gene: TRBJ2-1
CDR3 DNA: TGCAGTGCTACTCTAGCGGGGGCCAACTACAATGAGCAGTTCTTC
CDR3 protein: CSATLAGANYNEQFF

clone size: few
V gene: TRBV20-1
CDR3 length: 16
D gene: TRBD2
J gene: TRBJ2-1
CDR3 DNA: TGCAGTGGCGTCCCAACTAGCGGGGGCTCCGTCAATGAGCAGTTCTTC
CDR3 protein: CSGVPTSGGSVNEQFF

clone size: .
V gene: TRBV24-1
CDR3 length: 17
D gene: .
J gene: TRBJ2-4
CDR3 DNA: TGTGCCACCAGTGCGCAGGGGCAGGGTGATGCCAAAAACATTCAGTACTTC
CDR3 protein: CATSAQGQGDAKNIQYF

clone size: few
V gene: TRBV2
CDR3 length: 15
D gene: .
J gene: TRBJ2-1
CDR3 DNA: TGTGCCAGCAGCGTTCTAGCGAATTCCTACAATGAGCAGTTCTTC
CDR3 protein: CASSVLANSYNEQFF

clone size: .
V gene: TRBV5-1
CDR3 length: 17
D gene: TRBD1
J gene: TRBJ2-1
CDR3 DNA: TGCGCCAGCAGCTTCCAACCGGGACAGGGGACCTACAATGAGCAGTTCTTC
CDR3 protein: CASSFQPGQGTYNEQFF

clone size: many
V gene: TRBV11-2
CDR3 length: 18
D gene: TRBD2
J gene: TRBJ2-7
CDR3 DNA: TGTGCCAGCAGCCTTACGACTAGCGGGGGGGGCAGCTCCTACGAGCAGTACTTC
CDR3 protein: CASSLTTSGGGSSYEQYF

clone size: few
V gene: TRBV20-1
CDR3 length: 12
D gene: .
J gene: TRBJ1-2
CDR3 DNA: TGCAGTGCTCAAGGGGTGGACTATGGCTACACCTTC
CDR3 protein: CSAQGVDYGYTF

clone size: .
V gene: TRBV6-6
CDR3 length: 12
D gene: .
J gene: TRBJ2-1
CDR3 DNA: TGTGCCACCTCGACCCAACCCTACGAGCAGTTCTTC
CDR3 protein: CATSTQPYEQFF

clone size: .
V gene: TRBV20-1
CDR3 length: 17
D gene: TRBD2
J gene: TRBJ2-1
CDR3 DNA: TGCAGTGCTAGGAAGGGAACTAGCGGGAGAAGCCGCAATGAGCAGTTCTTC
CDR3 protein: CSARKGTSGRSRNEQFF

clone size: .
V gene: TRBV6-5
CDR3 length: 18
D gene: TRBD2
J gene: TRBJ2-1
CDR3 DNA: TGTGCCAGCAGTCACTCGTTTGGGGGACGAGCGGGATCCAATGAGCAGTTCTTC
CDR3 protein: CASSHSFGGRAGSNEQFF

clone size: .
V gene: TRBV7-9
CDR3 length: 16
D gene: .
J gene: TRBJ2-4
CDR3 DNA: TGTGCCAGCAGCTTAGCTGGACGGAGAGTCAAAAACATTCAGTACTTC
CDR3 protein: CASSLAGRRVKNIQYF

clone size: .
V gene: TRBV28
CDR3 length: 15
D gene: .
J gene: TRBJ1-4
CDR3 DNA: TGTGCCAGCAGCCCAGGGGACGGGGCTAATGAAAAACTGTTTTTT
CDR3 protein: CASSPGDGANEKLFF

clone size: few
V gene: TRBV4-1
CDR3 length: 16
D gene: .
J gene: TRBJ1-1
CDR3 DNA: TGCGCCAGCAGCCAAGGCCCGATCCCCCGACTCACAGAGGCTTTCTTT
CDR3 protein: CASSQGPIPRLTEAFF

clone size: few
V gene: TRBV29-1
CDR3 length: 12
D gene: TRBD1
J gene: TRBJ2-5
CDR3 DNA: TGCAGCGCAGACAGGGGTGGGGAGACCCAGTACTTC
CDR3 protein: CSADRGGETQYF

clone size: few
V gene: TRBV7-2
CDR3 length: 15
D gene: .
J gene: TRBJ2-1
CDR3 DNA: TGTGCCAGCACCCAGGACTGGCCGAGTTACAATGAGCAGTTCTTC
CDR3 protein: CASTQDWPSYNEQFF

clone size: .
V gene: TRBV4-2
CDR3 length: 12
D gene: .
J gene: TRBJ1-1
CDR3 DNA: TGTGCCAGCAGCCAAGCAGGGTCTGAAGCTTTCTTT
CDR3 protein: CASSQAGSEAFF

clone size: .
V gene: TRBV3-1
CDR3 length: 15
D gene: .
J gene: TRBJ2-7
CDR3 DNA: TGTGCCAGCAGCCAAAGCCTTGGACTTAACTACGAGCAGTACTTC
CDR3 protein: CASSQSLGLNYEQYF

clone size: few
V gene: TRBV5-1
CDR3 length: 17
D gene: TRBD1
J gene: TRBJ1-1
CDR3 DNA: TGCGCCAGCAGCTTCCGGGACAGGGGGTATGCGGACACTGAAGCTTTCTTT
CDR3 protein: CASSFRDRGYADTEAFF

clone size: .
V gene: TRBV28
CDR3 length: 13
D gene: .
J gene: TRBJ1-2
CDR3 DNA: TGTGCCGGCAGGCGGGACAACGACTATGGCTACACCTTC
CDR3 protein: CAGRRDNDYGYTF

clone size: .
V gene: TRBV28
CDR3 length: 15
D gene: .
J gene: TRBJ2-7
CDR3 DNA: TGTGCTTCCGGCACCGGCTCAGCGTATGGGGTCAAGCAGTACTTC
CDR3 protein: CASGTGSAYGVKQYF

clone size: few
V gene: TRBV7-9
CDR3 length: 17
D gene: .
J gene: TRBJ1-5
CDR3 DNA: TGTGCCAGCAGCTTACCACAGGGTGAAGGAAACAATCAGCCCCAGCATTTT
CDR3 protein: CASSLPQGEGNNQPQHF

clone size: .
V gene: TRBV25-1
CDR3 length: 13
D gene: .
J gene: TRBJ2-5
CDR3 DNA: TGTGCCAGCAGTGAATATGGGGGCGAGACCCAGTACTTC
CDR3 protein: CASSEYGGETQYF

clone size: few
V gene: TRBV29-1
CDR3 length: 17
D gene: .
J gene: TRBJ2-3
CDR3 DNA: TGCAGCGTTGTGGGGCTAGGGCCGAGCATTAGCACAGATACGCAGTATTTT
CDR3 protein: CSVVGLGPSISTDTQYF

clone size: .
V gene: TRBV12-3/TRBV12-4
CDR3 length: 12
D gene: .
J gene: TRBJ2-1
CDR3 DNA: TGTGCCAGCAGATCGGGGACTCCTGGACAGTTCTTC
CDR3 protein: CASRSGTPGQFF

clone size: .
V gene: TRBV11-2
CDR3 length: 14
D gene: TRBD1
J gene: TRBJ2-1
CDR3 DNA: TGTGCCAGCAGCCCGCGGGACAGGGCGAATCAGCAGTTCTTC
CDR3 protein: CASSPRDRANQQFF

clone size: few
V gene: TRBV29-1
CDR3 length: 13
D gene: TRBD2
J gene: TRBJ2-3
CDR3 DNA: TGCAGTGTGGACCGGGGGGACCGAGATACGCAGTATTTT
CDR3 protein: CSVDRGDRDTQYF

clone size: .
V gene: TRBV7-2
CDR3 length: 16
D gene: TRBD2
J gene: TRBJ2-1
CDR3 DNA: TGTGCCAGCAGCTCCCAAGCGGGAGGGCTGTACAATGAGCAGTTCTTC
CDR3 protein: CASSSQAGGLYNEQFF

clone size: .
V gene: TRBV21-1
CDR3 length: 14
D gene: .
J gene: TRBJ2-2
CDR3 DNA: TGTGCCAGTTCCGTAAAGGGGGGATCCGGGGAGCTGTTTTTT
CDR3 protein: CASSVKGGSGELFF

clone size: .
V gene: TRBV29-1
CDR3 length: 12
D gene: .
J gene: TRBJ1-1
CDR3 DNA: TGCAGCGTTGACAGGGGCAACCCTGAAGCTTTTTTT
CDR3 protein: CSVDRGNPEAFF

clone size: .
V gene: TRBV28
CDR3 length: 15
D gene: TRBD2
J gene: TRBJ2-5
CDR3 DNA: TGTGCCAGCGTCTGGGCGGGGGGTCCCCAAGAGACCCAGTACTTC
CDR3 protein: CASVWAGGPQETQYF

clone size: few
V gene: TRBV11-2
CDR3 length: 17
D gene: .
J gene: TRBJ1-5
CDR3 DNA: TGTGCCAGCAGCTTAGGTTTTACGGACCCCGTTAATCAGCCCCAGCATTTT
CDR3 protein: CASSLGFTDPVNQPQHF

clone size: few
V gene: TRBV20-1
CDR3 length: 13
D gene: TRBD1
J gene: TRBJ2-3
CDR3 DNA: TGCAGTGCGTTTCAGGGGGCCGCAGATACGCAGTATTTT
CDR3 protein: CSAFQGAADTQYF

clone size: .
V gene: TRBV3-1
CDR3 length: 14
D gene: TRBD2
J gene: TRBJ2-1
CDR3 DNA: TGTGCCAGCAACTCCGGACTAGCGGCGGGTGAGCAGTTCTTC
CDR3 protein: CASNSGLAAGEQFF

clone size: .
V gene: TRBV20-1
CDR3 length: 12
D gene: .
J gene: TRBJ2-1
CDR3 DNA: TGCGGGTGCAGTAGCTCCTACAATGAGCAGTTCTTC
CDR3 protein: CGCSSSYNEQFF

clone size: .
V gene: TRBV5-5
CDR3 length: 12
D gene: .
J gene: TRBJ2-5
CDR3 DNA: TGTGCCAGCAGCCTGTTGGCTTGGGAGCAGTACTTC
CDR3 protein: CASSLLAWEQYF

clone size: .
V gene: TRBV7-2
CDR3 length: 13
D gene: TRBD1
J gene: TRBJ1-1
CDR3 DNA: TGTGCCAGCAGCTGGGGACAGGTTGCTGAAGCTTTCTTT
CDR3 protein: CASSWGQVAEAFF

clone size: few
V gene: TRBV7-8
CDR3 length: 15
D gene: TRBD1
J gene: TRBJ2-1
CDR3 DNA: TGTGCCAGCAGCGCCAGCCGGGACAGCTACAATGAGCAGTTCTTC
CDR3 protein: CASSASRDSYNEQFF